Listed here is a single TCR beta chain. The sample carries other DNA sequences with the same CDR3. Sequenced by immunoSEQ multiplex PCR; TCRdb stores in-frame clones only, minus some. The data show about 160,000 clones, 95% to 97% seen once. In germline, CDR1 is SNHLY, CDR2 FYNNEI. The CDR3 covers 14 residues. J was trimmed by 0 bases and V by 4 bases; bases with no gene match: 2. The sample originates from a study of cytomegalovirus exposure and HLA in healthy donors. The TCR was taken from a woman aged 18-29 years in good health and CMV-seronegative. The chain carries TRBV2 and TRBJ2-7; 8 bases are a match to TRBD1. The sequencing sample was made of PBMCs. The CDR3 here is CASSGQGISYEQYF. The CDR3 nucleotides are TGTGCCAGCAGTGGACAGGGGATCTCCTACGAGCAGTACTTC.